Included here is one T cell receptor (beta chain) sequence, with context. As yet, its antigen is unknown. V trimming: 3 bases; J trimming: 5 bases; junction bases outside the gene matches: 11. Per germline, CDR1 SGDLS and CDR2 YYNGEE. This CDR3 is built from 16 residues. The sample belongs to a study of beta chain features in type 1 diabetes. General study results and limits: In every one of the four CD4+ subsets, TCRB CDR3s were moderately but significantly shorter in Type 1 diabetes patients. The study found fewer insertions and more deletions at VDJ junctions in type 1 diabetes patients.

Sequencing targeted expressed TCRB transcripts, as all isolated RNA had been reverse transcribed. Here immunoSEQ multiplex PCR was the method, and the copy in TCRdb shows in-frame clones only, minus some. Among around 130,000 clones, approximately 9% were seen once, and the ten largest hold under 0.9%. The specimen sequenced was central memory CD4+ T cells from blood. The clonotype originates from a man aged 25-45 years with type 1 diabetes. The V and J genes are TRBV9 and TRBJ2-3, with 8 positions matching TRBD2. CDR3 coding DNA: TGTGCCAGCAGCGCACAACAAGCGGGGGCGGGAGATACGCAGTATTTT. Protein product: CASSAQQAGAGDTQYF.